The sequence of this T cell receptor beta chain was determined in a study of blood T cell repertoires in COVID-19. Generated by immunoSEQ multiplex PCR, the TCRdb table keeps only in-frame clones and is missing some. The table records under 200,000 clones, about nine tenths of them present only once. Trimming left V 3 bases short and J 0 bases short, with 14 bases between. This CDR3 is 17 amino acids long. Germline V gives CDR1 LGHNA, CDR2 YNFKEQ. The gene calls are TRBV4-2 and TRBJ1-4, with D possibly matching TRBD1 (5 bases). The material sequenced was peripheral blood. The sequence derives from a man aged 18 to 30 with active or convalescent COVID-19. As DNA, the CDR3 is TGTGCCAGCAGCCACCACGCCAGGACAACAACTAATGAAAAACTGTTTTTT. Amino acids: CASSHHARTTTNEKLFF.